The clone carrying this TCR beta chain was counted a few times. The sample belongs to a study of T-cell reconstitution after alpha-beta-depleted transplantation in children. Construction of the TCRbeta library involved unique molecular identifiers. TCRdb itself ran the PCR reads through MiXCR, one entry per CDR3 protein. The sample has roughly 590,000 distinct CDR3 sequences, around a sixth seen once; the top ten hold approximately 1%. Looked up from germline, CDR1 is MNHEY and CDR2 is SVGEGT. CDR3 size: 14 residues. V was cut by 10 bases and J by 6 bases, with 18 bases left in between. This clonotype was obtained from a human donor who donated a stem cell graft to a child with acute myeloid leukemia. The V call is TRBV6-2 or TRBV6-3, the J call TRBJ2-2, with D perhaps TRBD1 (5 bases). The material was PBMCs from the stem cell graft donor, obtained from the stem cell graft. CDR3 sequence: CATAPQGVAGELFF. As DNA, the CDR3 is TGTGCCACCGCACCCCAGGGTGTTGCCGGGGAGCTGTTTTTT.